The source of this TCR beta chain is a study of T cell responses to AZD1222 COVID-19 vaccine. The ends lost 3 bases at V and 5 bases at J; junction bases unmatched: 21. The germline V gene has CDR1 PRHDT and CDR2 FYEKMQ (reference sequence). CDR3 size: 20 residues. The method was immunoSEQ multiplex PCR; TCRdb's version includes in-frame clones alone and lacks a portion of them. The data show approximately 140,000 clones, with just over 90% seen just once and 0.7% to 1% held by the top ten. The chain is built from TRBV13 and TRBJ1-1; TRBD1 matches 10 bases. Sequenced material: peripheral blood, taken on day 0 of MenACWY control vaccination. This TCR derives from an adult in good health. The CDR3 protein is CASSFLFLGLMGQGKTEAFF. The DNA of the CDR3 is TGTGCCAGCAGCTTTTTGTTTTTGGGTCTCATGGGACAGGGGAAGACTGAAGCTTTCTTT. Using reference TRBV13 and TRBJ1-1 for the parts outside the CDR3, the full variable domain is AAGVIQSPRHLIKEKRETATLKCYPIPRHDTVYWYQQGPGQDPQFLISFYEKMQSDKGSIPDRFSAQQFSDYHSELNMSSLELGDSALYFCASSFLFLGLMGQGKTEAFFGQGTRLTVV.